These T cell receptor beta chains were read from a single sample in a study of monozygotic twins with inflammatory bowel disease. Reprocessing the 5' RACE reads, TCRdb reports a single entry for every CDR3 protein and omits DNA. Found here are a few hundred thousand distinct CDR3 sequences; the top ten clones hold 5.6%. Sample: blood. The source is a human donor with ulcerative colitis or Crohn's disease, or a healthy co-twin of an affected twin (not recorded which). Each CDR3 is given with its conserved first and last residue.

>TRBJ2-4|TRBV18
CASSPPTTDLENIQYF
>TRBJ2-3|TRBV4-3
CASSQDWGNTDTQYF
>TRBJ1-1|TRBV7-9
CASSLVGGARF
>TRBJ2-4|TRBV4-3
CASSQDWSRGGNIQYF
>TRBJ2-1|TRBV7-2
CASSLGGNAGGHNEQFF
>TRBJ2-7|TRBV6-5
CASSLSGGVGEQYF
>TRBJ2-5|TRBV11-2
CASSLGGRQTTQYF
>TRBJ2-2|TRBV18
CASSPGTANGELFF
>TRBJ2-3|TRBV5-1
CASSTGPPDTQYF
>TRBJ2-7|TRBV7-2
CASSRNSYEQYF
>TRBJ2-7|TRBV7-6
CASSLGSGVAGGPDEQYF
>TRBJ2-3|TRBV6-2/TRBV6-3
CASSFGVPGQSLYTQYF
>TRBJ1-6|TRBV7-8
CASTEGGKGNSPLHF
>TRBJ2-5|TRBV3-1
CASSQDGRLQETQYF
>TRBJ1-4|TRBV29-1
CSAQEGDEKLFF
>TRBJ2-3|TRBV7-2
CASSSSLVTTDTQYF